This T cell receptor (beta chain) was sequenced during a study of HIV-infected patients and healthy controls. Alpha and beta constant-region primers primed reverse transcription of around 500 ng RNA. Each of the alpha and beta chains got its own library through chain-specific third strand synthesis with indices. TCRdb re-analysed the 5' RACE reads in MiXCR, keeping a single row per CDR3 protein. The data contain under 4,000 distinct CDR3 sequences, approximately 21% of them singletons. V was trimmed by 6 bases and J by 4 bases, leaving 13 bases between them. CDR3 length: 14 residues. CDR1 and CDR2 (germline): SNHLY, FYNNEI. All unsorted peripheral T cells were captured because whole blood was used without fractionation.

The specimen comprised blood, sampled before antiretroviral therapy. This chain connects TRBV2 to TRBJ1-5; unclear D gene. This TCR was sampled from an adult with HIV infection. CDR3 sequence (DNA): TGTGCCAGCAGCGACGGACTGCGTAATCAGCCCCAGCATTTT. It encodes CASSDGLRNQPQHF.